These 20 T cell receptor beta chains were all obtained from the same sample, sequenced in a study of cytomegalovirus exposure and HLA in healthy donors. Produced via immunoSEQ multiplex PCR; TCRdb's table is partial and in-frame only. The data hold about 120,000 clones, with roughly 90% observed a single time. The specimen was PBMCs. These receptors were taken from a woman aged 18 to 35 in good health and CMV-seronegative.

The rearrangement joins TRBV15 to TRBJ2-2, with TRBD2 matching over 11 bases. The J segment lost 3 bases and the V segment lost 0 bases, leaving 3 bases of the junction unmatched. Germline-derived CDR1 and CDR2 are LNHNV and YYDKDF (reference sequence). The CDR3 extends over 17 amino acids. The chain's CDR3 is CATSRDRLAGYTGELFF. The CDR3 DNA is TGTGCCACCAGCAGAGATCGACTAGCGGGATACACCGGGGAGCTGTTTTTT. Combining the CDR3 with reference TRBV15 and TRBJ2-2 gives the whole variable domain DAMVIQNPRYQVTQFGKPVTLSCSQTLNHNVMYWYQQKSSQAPKLLFHYYDKDFNNEADTPDNFQSRRPNTSFCFLDIRSPGLGDTAMYLCATSRDRLAGYTGELFFGEGSRLTVL.

This clone was seen a single time. The chain recombines TRBV28 with TRBJ2-7; 9 bases fit TRBD2. In germline, CDR1 is MDHEN, CDR2 SYDVKM. The CDR3 is made up of 15 amino acids. With 6 bases clipped from V and 0 bases from J, the junction kept 6 bases outside the gene matches. Written as DNA, the CDR3 is TGTGCCAGCAGGATAATAGCGGGGGACTCCTACGAGCAGTACTTC. It specifies CASRIIAGDSYEQYF.

The V and J genes are TRBV5-4 and TRBJ2-2; 7 bases fit TRBD1. Unmatched junction bases numbered 9, after V lost 5 bases and J lost 2 bases. The CDR3 length is 16 residues. Germline V gene lookup returns CDR1 SGHNT and CDR2 YYREEE (reference sequence). CDR3 in amino acids: CASRAGQAGNTGELFF. The CDR3 nucleotides read TGTGCCAGCAGGGCCGGACAGGCTGGAAACACCGGGGAGCTGTTTTTT.

This chain links TRBV2 with TRBJ2-1; TRBD2 agrees at 11 bases. This CDR3 comprises 15 residues. The germline CDR1 and CDR2 sequences are SNHLY and FYNNEI. Trimming cost V 8 bases and J 5 bases; bases outside gene matches: 8. CDR3 in amino acids: CASSSRGLADNEQFF. The DNA for the CDR3 is TGTGCCAGCTCCTCCCGGGGACTAGCGGACAATGAGCAGTTCTTC.

This clone appeared a single time. The chain couples TRBV7-9 to TRBJ2-3; TRBD2 matches 8 bases. J lost 4 bases, V lost 5 bases, and 11 bases had no gene match. The CDR3 covers 16 residues. Germline V gives CDR1 SEHNR, CDR2 FQNEAQ (reference sequence). The CDR3 loop reads CASSLPSGGPADTQYF. For the CDR3, the DNA is TGTGCCAGCAGCCTTCCGTCGGGAGGGCCCGCAGATACGCAGTATTTT.

The chain joins TRBV7-9 to TRBJ1-5; the D gene is possibly TRBD1 (6 bases). Per germline, CDR1 SEHNR and CDR2 FQNEAQ (reference sequence). The CDR3 is made up of 18 amino acids. V lost 5 bases and J 8 bases, leaving 28 bases between the germline ends. The CDR3 DNA reads TGTGCCAGCAGCCTGACTGATTCCGCGGGGGCGCCGGAAGAGCCCCAGCATTTT. This gives the protein CASSLTDSAGAPEEPQHF.

This clone was detected only a few times. The rearrangement uses TRBV18 and TRBJ1-5, with D maybe TRBD1 (5 bases). The CDR3 length is 15 residues. Germline values: CDR1 KGHSH, CDR2 LQKENI. The V and J ends lost 6 bases and 0 bases respectively, with 12 bases between them. The CDR3 bases are TGTGCCAGCTCTGACAGACTTCATAGCAATCAGCCCCAGCATTTT. It yields the protein CASSDRLHSNQPQHF.

The rearrangement joins TRBV11-3 to TRBJ2-2; D might be TRBD2 (6 bases). This CDR3 is 12 amino acids long. Trimming removed 6 bases at V and 8 bases at J, with 10 bases between. Germline V CDR1 and CDR2: SGHNT, YENEEA. This chain's CDR3 is CASSQAGGELFF. The CDR3 bases are TGTGCCAGCAGTCAAGCGGGTGGGGAGCTGTTTTTT.

V gene TRBV4-2 combines with J gene TRBJ2-1; D may be TRBD2 (6 bases). The V gene lost 5 bases and the J gene lost 6 bases, with 14 bases spanning the gap. The CDR3 spans 14 residues. CDR1 is LGHNA and CDR2 is YNFKEQ in the germline V gene. CDR3 residues: CASSRGGDLNEQFF. CDR3 nucleotide sequence: TGTGCCAGCAGCAGGGGCGGGGATCTCAATGAGCAGTTCTTC.

V and J are TRBV7-9 and TRBJ2-3; D gene uncertain. The CDR3 extends over 14 amino acids. V was clipped by 5 bases and J by 5 bases, with 14 bases between them. Germline V gene sequence: CDR1 SEHNR, CDR2 FQNEAQ (reference sequence). CDR3 sequence (DNA): TGTGCCAGCAGCCCACCCTATCTCGGAGATACGCAGTATTTT. Translating it yields CASSPPYLGDTQYF.

The chain combines TRBV4-3 with TRBJ2-7; TRBD1 matches 10 bases. This CDR3 has 15 residues. Germline V gene lookup returns CDR1 LGHNA and CDR2 YSLEER. V lost 0 bases, J lost 3 bases, and 2 bases stayed unmatched. CDR3 protein: CASSQEGTGVYEQYF. CDR3 sequence (DNA): TGCGCCAGCAGCCAAGAAGGGACAGGGGTCTACGAGCAGTACTTC.

This chain links TRBV7-2 with TRBJ2-1; a weak D match, TRBD1 (6 bases). Germline V lookup: CDR1 SGHTA, CDR2 FQGNSA. V dropped 11 bases and J dropped 0 bases, with 14 bases sitting between them. The CDR3 is made up of 14 amino acids. CDR3 in amino acids: CALSWGRSYNEQFF. The CDR3 DNA follows: TGTGCCCTTTCTTGGGGGCGCTCCTACAATGAGCAGTTCTTC.

This rearrangement joins TRBV9 to TRBJ1-2, with D possibly matching TRBD1 (6 bases). The V gene's germline CDR1 is SGDLS and CDR2 YYNGEE. There are 14 residues in the CDR3. Trimming pared 4 bases from V and 4 bases from J, leaving 14 bases between. The CDR3 protein is CASSPRTETYGYTF. The CDR3 region has the DNA TGTGCCAGCAGCCCACGGACAGAGACCTATGGCTACACCTTC. Full variable domain (outside the CDR3, taken from reference TRBV9 and TRBJ1-2): DSGVTQTPKHLITATGQRVTLRCSPRSGDLSVYWYQQSLDQGLQFLIQYYNGEERAKGNILERFSAQQFPDLHSELNLSSLELGDSALYFCASSPRTETYGYTFGSGTRLTVV.

The chain recombines TRBV6-5 with TRBJ1-2; no firm D call. Germline lookup yields CDR1 MNHEY and CDR2 SVGAGI. The germline V and J ends were trimmed by 10 bases and 2 bases, with 14 bases remaining between them. The CDR3 runs 13 residues. The CDR3 nucleotides are TGTGCCACCCGATACCCCAGGAACTATGGCTACACCTTC. Residues: CATRYPRNYGYTF.

The chain carries TRBV7-8 and TRBJ1-5; no clear D. The CDR3 contains 13 residues. CDR1 and CDR2 from the germline V gene are SGHVS and FQNEAQ. Trimming removed 5 bases from V and 8 bases from J, with 13 bases in between. In DNA, the CDR3 is TGTGCCAGCAGCGCCCTGAGAGGAGAGCCCCAGCATTTT. This encodes CASSALRGEPQHF.

This clone showed up just once. The J gene is TRBJ2-1, the V gene TRBV6-4, with 12 bases fitting TRBD2. Germline-derived CDR1 and CDR2 are MRHNA and SNTAGT. This CDR3 has 13 residues. V dropped 4 bases and J dropped 8; count of bases not matched to a gene: 0. The CDR3 loop is CASSGTSGDEQFF. CDR3 in DNA: TGTGCCAGCAGTGGGACTAGCGGGGATGAGCAGTTCTTC.

A single count supports this clone. This chain joins TRBV30 and TRBJ1-2, with TRBD1 as a possible D gene (6 bases). From germline, CDR1 is GTSNPN and CDR2 SVGIG (reference sequence). Trimming removed 2 bases at V and 2 bases at J, with 15 bases between. There are 15 residues in the CDR3. The CDR3 coding sequence is TGTGCCTGGAGTTTAACCAGGGGAGGGAACTATGGCTACACCTTC. It specifies CAWSLTRGGNYGYTF.

The chain uses TRBV7-3 and TRBJ1-1, with TRBD1 matching over 8 bases. The V and J ends lost 4 bases and 4 bases, in that order; junction bases with no gene match: 5. This CDR3 is built from 14 residues. Looked up from germline, CDR1 is SGHTA and CDR2 is FQGTGA. As DNA, the CDR3 is TGTGCCAGCAGCTCCGGGACAGGATCCACTGAAGCTTTCTTT. Translation gives CASSSGTGSTEAFF.

The chain has TRBV6-1 and TRBJ1-2; 7 nucleotides match TRBD1. This CDR3 has 15 residues. CDR1 and CDR2 (germline): MNHNS, SASEGT. The V segment lost 2 bases and the J segment 8 bases; nucleotides outside the gene matches: 11. CDR3 residues: CASSESFAGGEGYTF. The CDR3 DNA follows: TGTGCCAGCAGTGAATCTTTTGCAGGGGGTGAGGGCTACACCTTC.

The chain links TRBV7-9 to TRBJ1-1, with a tentative D call TRBD1 (5 bases). From germline, CDR1 is SEHNR and CDR2 FQNEAQ (reference sequence). The V gene lost 5 bases and the J gene lost 6 bases, with 16 bases spanning the gap. This CDR3 has 14 amino acids. The chain's CDR3 is CASSLIVGGAEAFF. The CDR3 DNA follows: TGTGCCAGCAGCCTAATCGTTGGGGGGGCTGAAGCTTTCTTT.